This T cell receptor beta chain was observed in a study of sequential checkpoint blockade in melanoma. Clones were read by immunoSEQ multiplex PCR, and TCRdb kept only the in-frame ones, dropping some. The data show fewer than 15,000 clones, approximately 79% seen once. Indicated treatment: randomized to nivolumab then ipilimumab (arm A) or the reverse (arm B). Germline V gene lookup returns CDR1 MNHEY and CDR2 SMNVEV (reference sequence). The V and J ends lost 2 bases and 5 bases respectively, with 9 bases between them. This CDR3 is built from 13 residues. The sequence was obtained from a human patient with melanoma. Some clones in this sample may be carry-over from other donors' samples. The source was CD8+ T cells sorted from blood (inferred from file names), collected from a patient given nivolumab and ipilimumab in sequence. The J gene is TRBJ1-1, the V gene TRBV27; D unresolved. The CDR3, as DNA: TGTGCCAGCAGTTTACACAGTAAGACTGAAGCTTTCTTT. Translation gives CASSLHSKTEAFF.